These 27 T cell receptor beta chains share one sample of origin, sequenced in a study of persistence of HIV-infected CD4 T cells. Sequencing used immunoSEQ version 4 in survey mode. Using immunoSEQ multiplex PCR, the repertoire was profiled, and TCRdb retains in-frame clones only, with some absent. The sample lists tens of thousands of clones, 75% to 85% seen once, with less than 3% in the top ten. What these receptors recognize is not known. Lysates of CMV-infected fibroblasts at 10 ug/mL stimulated these cells. CD40L-negative CD69-negative CD45RO-high memory CD4+ T cells were sorted as populations depleted of antigen-responding cells. The source was CD4+ T cells sorted from PBMCs after roughly 18-hour stimulation, collected from a patient who received antiretroviral therapy. The receptors stem from an adult man with HIV who was CMV-seropositive.

On this clone: Other DNA sequences in the same sample also yield this CDR3. V and J are TRBV6-1 and TRBJ1-1, with D uncertain. Trimming shortened V by 2 bases and J by 1 base, and 5 bases separated the two germline ends. Per the germline V gene, CDR1 is MNHNS and CDR2 is SASEGT. This CDR3 has 13 residues. The CDR3 nucleotides are TGTGCCAGCAGTGAACGGGGGAACACTGAAGCTTTCTTT. It codes for CASSERGNTEAFF.

This chain links TRBV12-3 or TRBV12-4 with TRBJ1-1; TRBD1 might be the D (6 bases). The V end was cut by 11 bases, the J end by 1 base, with 14 bases between. This CDR3 has 13 residues. CDR3 DNA: TGTGCCGGTACTAACAGGGCGAACACTGAAGCTTTCTTT. Translated, it gives CAGTNRANTEAFF.

V gene TRBV2 combines with J gene TRBJ1-1; D gene uncertain. Germline CDR1 and CDR2: SNHLY and FYNNEI. The CDR3 consists of 14 residues. Trimming left V 2 bases short and J 2 bases short, with 9 bases between. This CDR3 is CASSERFLNTEAFF. In DNA form, the CDR3 reads TGTGCCAGCAGTGAACGGTTTCTAAACACTGAAGCTTTCTTT.

This clone showed up just a few times. J is TRBJ1-1 and V is TRBV4-1; D is ambiguous. Trimming took off 1 base at V and 0 bases at J, with 6 bases between the two ends. Germline V gene data show CDR1 as MGHRA and CDR2 as YSYEKL. The CDR3 runs to 14 residues. In nucleotides, the CDR3 is TGCGCCAGCAGCCAAGTGTTCCTGAACACTGAAGCTTTCTTT. Residues: CASSQVFLNTEAFF.

The chain joins TRBV7-9 to TRBJ1-1; D call uncertain. V lost 1 base and J 1 base, leaving 10 bases between the germline ends. This CDR3 region has 15 residues. Germline loops: CDR1 SEHNR, CDR2 FQNEAQ (reference sequence). CDR3 region: CASSLDGRPNTEAFF. For the CDR3, the DNA is TGTGCCAGCAGCTTAGACGGCAGGCCGAACACTGAAGCTTTCTTT.

This clone was observed a few times. The chain joins TRBV12-5 to TRBJ2-5; D may be TRBD1 (5 bases). The V gene's germline CDR1 is LGHNT and CDR2 FRNRAP. The CDR3 contains 12 residues. V was pared by 3 bases and J by 4 bases, with 6 bases between. CDR3 bases: TGTGCTAGTGGTTTAAGGGGAGAGACCCAGTACTTC. It codes for CASGLRGETQYF.

The J gene is TRBJ1-4, the V gene TRBV30; tentatively, D is TRBD1 (6 bases). This CDR3 has 11 residues. The germline CDR1 and CDR2 sequences are GTSNPN and SVGIG (reference sequence). Trimming stripped 3 bases from V and 8 bases from J, with 7 bases between. As DNA, the CDR3 is TGTGCCTGGAGGAGGGGGGAAAAACTGTTTTTT. It encodes CAWRRGEKLFF. Full variable domain (missing parts from reference TRBV30 and TRBJ1-4): SQTIHQWPATLVQPVGSPLSLECTVEGTSNPNLYWYRQAAGRGLQLLFYSVGIGQISSEVPQNLSASRPQDRQFILSSKKLLLSDSGFYLCAWRRGEKLFFGSGTQLSVL.

The gene calls are TRBV15 and TRBJ1-1; D gene uncertain. The length of the CDR3 is 11 residues. The V gene's germline CDR1 is LNHNV and CDR2 YYDKDF (reference sequence). V lost 4 bases and J lost 11, with 11 bases in between. The CDR3: CATSKLGQAFF. The CDR3 bases are TGTGCCACCAGCAAATTAGGGCAGGCTTTCTTT. The full variable domain, rest sourced from reference TRBV15 and TRBJ1-1, is DAMVIQNPRYQVTQFGKPVTLSCSQTLNHNVMYWYQQKSSQAPKLLFHYYDKDFNNEADTPDNFQSRRPNTSFCFLDIRSPGLGDTAMYLCATSKLGQAFFGQGTRLTVV.

The V and J genes are TRBV18 and TRBJ1-1, with 9 nucleotides matching TRBD1. Germline CDR1 KGHSH, CDR2 LQKENI. V dropped 3 bases and J dropped 1; count of bases not matched to a gene: 9. The CDR3 runs to 17 residues. In nucleotides, the CDR3 is TGTGCCAGCTCACCGTTTTGGGACAGGGATACGAACACTGAAGCTTTCTTT. Amino acid sequence: CASSPFWDRDTNTEAFF.

The V call is TRBV20-1, the J call TRBJ1-5; D might be TRBD1 (5 bases). Germline CDR1 reads DFQATT; CDR2 reads SNEGSKA (reference sequence). There are 13 residues in the CDR3. Trimming pared 3 bases from V and 4 bases from J, leaving 10 bases between. CDR3 sequence (DNA): TGCAGTGCTAGTGGCAGGGATAATCAGCCCCAGCATTTT. The encoded protein is CSASGRDNQPQHF.

This chain links TRBV15 with TRBJ2-7; 8 nucleotides agree with TRBD2. Germline CDR1 LNHNV, CDR2 YYDKDF (reference sequence). V gave up 3 bases and J gave up 3 bases; unmatched junction bases: 4. This CDR3 has 14 amino acids. DNA for the CDR3: TGTGCCACCAGCAGGCGGACTAGCAGCTACGAGCAGTACTTC. Encoded protein: CATSRRTSSYEQYF.

This sequence joins TRBV7-9 and TRBJ2-1; D remains unclear. Germline-derived CDR1 and CDR2 are SEHNR and FQNEAQ (reference sequence). Trimming stripped 5 bases from V and 4 bases from J, with 21 bases between. This CDR3 spans 17 amino acids. The CDR3 DNA is TGTGCCAGCAGCCCCTCTAAGCTACTCGCCTTTTACAATGAGCAGTTCTTC. Translating it yields CASSPSKLLAFYNEQFF.

This clone was picked up a small number of times. The gene calls are TRBV6-6 and TRBJ1-5; 7 bases are a match to TRBD1. J lost 5 bases, V lost 4 bases, and 2 bases had no gene match. There are 13 residues in the CDR3. Looked up from germline, CDR1 is MNHNY and CDR2 is SVGAGI (reference sequence). The CDR3 loop reads CASSSTGHQPQHF. For the CDR3, the DNA is TGTGCCAGCAGTTCGACAGGGCATCAGCCCCAGCATTTT.

This rearrangement joins TRBV6-6 to TRBJ1-5; the match to TRBD1 covers 8 bases. From germline, CDR1 is MNHNY and CDR2 SVGAGI (reference sequence). With V trimmed by 5 bases and J by 1 base, 10 bases remained unmatched. The CDR3 covers 17 residues. CDR3 sequence (DNA): TGTGCCAGCAGTCGTGACAGGGGCTATGGGAGCAATCAGCCCCAGCATTTT. Its translation is CASSRDRGYGSNQPQHF.

This sequence joins TRBV7-9 and TRBJ2-5, with TRBD1 matching 8 bases. The germline V gene has CDR1 SEHNR and CDR2 FQNEAQ (reference sequence). V dropped 5 bases and J dropped 5; count of bases not matched to a gene: 7. The CDR3 has 14 residues. CDR3 residues: CASSPGQGRETQYF. The CDR3, as DNA: TGTGCCAGCAGCCCTGGACAGGGAAGGGAGACCCAGTACTTC.

The CDR3, as DNA: TGTGCCAGCAGCTCGGGACAGATACCAAACTATGGCTACACCTTC. This gives the protein CASSSGQIPNYGYTF. The chain uses TRBV7-9 and TRBJ1-2; 7 bases align to TRBD1. The CDR3 covers 15 residues. Trimming at V came to 4 bases and at J to 2 bases, leaving 7 bases not matched to a gene. Per germline, CDR1 SEHNR and CDR2 FQNEAQ (reference sequence).

This sequence joins TRBV11-3 and TRBJ2-3; unclear D gene. CDR3 size: 16 residues. Trimming shortened V by 5 bases and J by 0 bases, and 15 bases separated the two germline ends. Looked up from germline, CDR1 is SGHNT and CDR2 is YENEEA. The CDR3 DNA sequence: TGTGCCAGCAGCACGGACGGTGTCCATAGCACAGATACGCAGTATTTT. Residues: CASSTDGVHSTDTQYF. The complete variable domain, with remaining parts taken from reference TRBV11-3 and TRBJ2-3, reads EAGVVQSPRYKIIEKKQPVAFWCNPISGHNTLYWYLQNLGQGPELLIRYENEEAVDDSQLPKDRFSAERLKGVDSTLKIQPAELGDSAVYLCASSTDGVHSTDTQYFGPGTRLTVL.

This chain links TRBV4-2 with TRBJ1-6; D perhaps matches TRBD1 (5 bases). This CDR3 spans 17 amino acids. Germline CDR1 LGHNA, CDR2 YNFKEQ. V was clipped by 1 base and J by 7 bases, with 17 bases between them. This chain's CDR3 is CASSQVPGLGGNSPLHF. CDR3 in DNA: TGTGCCAGCAGCCAAGTCCCGGGACTCGGTGGGAATTCACCCCTCCACTTT.

V usage is TRBV25-1 and J usage is TRBJ1-1, with D hard to call. Looked up from germline, CDR1 is MGHDK and CDR2 is SYGVNS. V was trimmed by 4 bases and J by 5 bases, leaving 5 bases between them. The CDR3 loop spans 11 amino acids. This CDR3 reads CASSGPTEAFF. Written as DNA, the CDR3 is TGTGCCAGCAGTGGGCCGACTGAAGCTTTCTTT. Together with reference TRBV25-1 and TRBJ1-1, the CDR3 gives the full variable domain: EADIYQTPRYLVIGTGKKITLECSQTMGHDKMYWYQQDPGMELHLIHYSYGVNSTEKGDLSSESTVSRIRTEHFPLTLESARPSHTSQYLCASSGPTEAFFGQGTRLTVV.

V is TRBV18 and J is TRBJ1-4; the D gene is possibly TRBD1 (6 bases). V lost 8 bases to trimming and J lost 5 bases, with 18 bases between them. Germline CDR1 reads KGHSH; CDR2 reads LQKENI. The CDR3 runs 15 residues. The CDR3 bases are TGTGCCAGCCGATCCGCGGGGGGCTTCAATGAAAAACTGTTTTTT. Its protein is CASRSAGGFNEKLFF.

V gene TRBV6-5 combines with J gene TRBJ1-5; 8 bases are shared with TRBD1. V shed 6 bases, J shed 6 bases, and the junction held 10 bases outside the gene matches. CDR3 size: 15 residues. Per the germline V gene, CDR1 is MNHEY and CDR2 is SVGAGI. The CDR3 DNA is TGTGCCAGCAGGAACACCGGGACAGGTGCTCAGCCCCAGCATTTT. This encodes CASRNTGTGAQPQHF.

The rearrangement uses TRBV30 and TRBJ2-7; D could derive from TRBD1 or TRBD2 (6 bases each). Trimming removed 2 bases from V and 0 bases from J, with 14 bases in between. This CDR3 has 15 amino acids. Germline assignment: CDR1 GTSNPN and CDR2 SVGIG (reference sequence). The CDR3 DNA follows: TGTGCCTGGAGTAGAGGGGGTAGCGGCTCCTACGAGCAGTACTTC. It yields the protein CAWSRGGSGSYEQYF.

J is TRBJ1-6 and V is TRBV6-2 or TRBV6-3; D is unclear. The CDR3 runs 15 residues. The germline CDR1 and CDR2 sequences are MNHEY and SVGEGT. The ends were cut back, 5 bases at V and 0 bases at J, with 8 bases in the middle. CDR3 in DNA: TGTGCCAGCAGTGGGGAGAGCTCCTATAATTCACCCCTCCACTTT. This encodes CASSGESSYNSPLHF.

V gene TRBV2 combines with J gene TRBJ2-7; D is ambiguous. The germline V and J ends were trimmed by 4 bases and 0 bases, with 7 bases remaining between them. The germline V gene has CDR1 SNHLY and CDR2 FYNNEI. The CDR3 loop spans 13 amino acids. The CDR3 region has the DNA TGTGCCAGCAGTGTTGGCCTCTCCTACGAGCAGTACTTC. It encodes CASSVGLSYEQYF.

This chain joins TRBV5-6 and TRBJ1-2, with TRBD1 matching 9 bases. Trimming took 4 bases from V and 0 from J; bases not matched to a gene: 4. CDR1 is SGHDT, CDR2 YYEEEE, per germline. The CDR3 is 15 residues long. DNA of the CDR3: TGTGCCAGCAGCCCCGGGACAGGGACTAACTATGGCTACACCTTC. This gives the protein CASSPGTGTNYGYTF.

This clone was observed a handful of times. This sequence joins TRBV7-8 and TRBJ2-6; D gene uncertain. CDR3 size: 16 residues. The germline V gene encodes CDR1 SGHVS and CDR2 FQNEAQ. Trimming removed 5 bases at V and 4 bases at J, with 15 bases between. The CDR3 DNA reads as TGTGCCAGCAGCATCCCGACTGTTCCCGGGGCCAACGTCCTGACTTTC. Translated: CASSIPTVPGANVLTF.

The V call is TRBV10-3, the J call TRBJ2-7; TRBD1 matches at 7 bases. Germline-derived CDR1 and CDR2 are ENHRY and SYGVKD. The V segment lost 6 bases and the J segment 1 base; nucleotides outside the gene matches: 3. The CDR3 sequence is 13 residues long. The CDR3 region is CAIRGGGSYEQYF. DNA of the CDR3: TGTGCCATCAGAGGGGGCGGTTCCTACGAGCAGTACTTC.